The rows below give T cell receptor beta chains drawn from one sample of a study of T-cell memory formation after mild COVID-19. TCRdb reprocessed the 5' RACE reads with MiXCR, giving one entry per CDR3 protein. Seen here are just under 150,000 distinct CDR3 sequences, less than 20% observed once, and the top ten hold approximately 2%. Sequenced sample: PBMCs or a T cell subset sorted from them (not recorded which). The receptors shown here come from an adult woman who had mild COVID-19 (a few samples of this study predate the infection). Cell type and time point are not known. Both conserved end residues are part of each CDR3. A D gene is named only where the DNA matches it firmly. Part of the rows lack a size; the others show once, few, many or a class for expanded clones.

D: -; V: TRBV29-1; size: -; J: TRBJ1-1; CDR3: CSVGGFGNTEAFF; DNA: TGCAGCGTTGGGGGTTTCGGGAACACTGAAGCTTTCTTT
D: -; V: TRBV7-8; size: few; J: TRBJ2-1; CDR3: CASSFGGANNEQFF; DNA: TGTGCCAGCAGCTTTGGGGGAGCGAACAATGAGCAGTTCTTC
D: TRBD1; V: TRBV24-1; size: -; J: TRBJ2-1; CDR3: CATSDQTGVDEQFF; DNA: TGTGCCACCAGTGACCAGACAGGGGTCGATGAGCAGTTCTTC
D: TRBD1; V: TRBV28; size: few; J: TRBJ2-7; CDR3: CASSSPGQGFYEQYF; DNA: TGTGCCAGCAGTTCTCCGGGACAGGGGTTCTACGAGCAGTACTTC
D: TRBD1; V: TRBV9; size: few; J: TRBJ1-6; CDR3: CASSPRTGVGNSPLHF; DNA: TGTGCCAGCAGCCCCCGGACAGGGGTAGGGAATTCACCCCTCCACTTT
D: TRBD2; V: TRBV4-2; size: -; J: TRBJ2-1; CDR3: CASSQGGASGSARPTGINEQFF; DNA: TGTGCCAGCAGCCAAGGGGGAGCTAGCGGGAGCGCCCGACCGACCGGAATCAATGAGCAGTTCTTC
D: TRBD2; V: TRBV20-1; size: many; J: TRBJ2-1; CDR3: CSAWTSYEQFF; DNA: TGCAGTGCTTGGACTAGCTATGAGCAGTTCTTC
D: -; V: TRBV18; size: once; J: TRBJ2-1; CDR3: CASSPRQRQVGGEQFF; DNA: TGTGCCAGCTCACCCCGACAACGGCAGGTAGGAGGTGAGCAGTTCTTC
D: TRBD1; V: TRBV15; size: -; J: TRBJ1-1; CDR3: CATSRDRTTEAFF; DNA: TGTGCCACCAGCAGGGACAGGACTACTGAAGCTTTCTTT
D: -; V: TRBV12-3/TRBV12-4; size: -; J: TRBJ2-1; CDR3: CASSPKNEQFF; DNA: TGTGCCAGCAGTCCGAAAAATGAGCAGTTCTTC